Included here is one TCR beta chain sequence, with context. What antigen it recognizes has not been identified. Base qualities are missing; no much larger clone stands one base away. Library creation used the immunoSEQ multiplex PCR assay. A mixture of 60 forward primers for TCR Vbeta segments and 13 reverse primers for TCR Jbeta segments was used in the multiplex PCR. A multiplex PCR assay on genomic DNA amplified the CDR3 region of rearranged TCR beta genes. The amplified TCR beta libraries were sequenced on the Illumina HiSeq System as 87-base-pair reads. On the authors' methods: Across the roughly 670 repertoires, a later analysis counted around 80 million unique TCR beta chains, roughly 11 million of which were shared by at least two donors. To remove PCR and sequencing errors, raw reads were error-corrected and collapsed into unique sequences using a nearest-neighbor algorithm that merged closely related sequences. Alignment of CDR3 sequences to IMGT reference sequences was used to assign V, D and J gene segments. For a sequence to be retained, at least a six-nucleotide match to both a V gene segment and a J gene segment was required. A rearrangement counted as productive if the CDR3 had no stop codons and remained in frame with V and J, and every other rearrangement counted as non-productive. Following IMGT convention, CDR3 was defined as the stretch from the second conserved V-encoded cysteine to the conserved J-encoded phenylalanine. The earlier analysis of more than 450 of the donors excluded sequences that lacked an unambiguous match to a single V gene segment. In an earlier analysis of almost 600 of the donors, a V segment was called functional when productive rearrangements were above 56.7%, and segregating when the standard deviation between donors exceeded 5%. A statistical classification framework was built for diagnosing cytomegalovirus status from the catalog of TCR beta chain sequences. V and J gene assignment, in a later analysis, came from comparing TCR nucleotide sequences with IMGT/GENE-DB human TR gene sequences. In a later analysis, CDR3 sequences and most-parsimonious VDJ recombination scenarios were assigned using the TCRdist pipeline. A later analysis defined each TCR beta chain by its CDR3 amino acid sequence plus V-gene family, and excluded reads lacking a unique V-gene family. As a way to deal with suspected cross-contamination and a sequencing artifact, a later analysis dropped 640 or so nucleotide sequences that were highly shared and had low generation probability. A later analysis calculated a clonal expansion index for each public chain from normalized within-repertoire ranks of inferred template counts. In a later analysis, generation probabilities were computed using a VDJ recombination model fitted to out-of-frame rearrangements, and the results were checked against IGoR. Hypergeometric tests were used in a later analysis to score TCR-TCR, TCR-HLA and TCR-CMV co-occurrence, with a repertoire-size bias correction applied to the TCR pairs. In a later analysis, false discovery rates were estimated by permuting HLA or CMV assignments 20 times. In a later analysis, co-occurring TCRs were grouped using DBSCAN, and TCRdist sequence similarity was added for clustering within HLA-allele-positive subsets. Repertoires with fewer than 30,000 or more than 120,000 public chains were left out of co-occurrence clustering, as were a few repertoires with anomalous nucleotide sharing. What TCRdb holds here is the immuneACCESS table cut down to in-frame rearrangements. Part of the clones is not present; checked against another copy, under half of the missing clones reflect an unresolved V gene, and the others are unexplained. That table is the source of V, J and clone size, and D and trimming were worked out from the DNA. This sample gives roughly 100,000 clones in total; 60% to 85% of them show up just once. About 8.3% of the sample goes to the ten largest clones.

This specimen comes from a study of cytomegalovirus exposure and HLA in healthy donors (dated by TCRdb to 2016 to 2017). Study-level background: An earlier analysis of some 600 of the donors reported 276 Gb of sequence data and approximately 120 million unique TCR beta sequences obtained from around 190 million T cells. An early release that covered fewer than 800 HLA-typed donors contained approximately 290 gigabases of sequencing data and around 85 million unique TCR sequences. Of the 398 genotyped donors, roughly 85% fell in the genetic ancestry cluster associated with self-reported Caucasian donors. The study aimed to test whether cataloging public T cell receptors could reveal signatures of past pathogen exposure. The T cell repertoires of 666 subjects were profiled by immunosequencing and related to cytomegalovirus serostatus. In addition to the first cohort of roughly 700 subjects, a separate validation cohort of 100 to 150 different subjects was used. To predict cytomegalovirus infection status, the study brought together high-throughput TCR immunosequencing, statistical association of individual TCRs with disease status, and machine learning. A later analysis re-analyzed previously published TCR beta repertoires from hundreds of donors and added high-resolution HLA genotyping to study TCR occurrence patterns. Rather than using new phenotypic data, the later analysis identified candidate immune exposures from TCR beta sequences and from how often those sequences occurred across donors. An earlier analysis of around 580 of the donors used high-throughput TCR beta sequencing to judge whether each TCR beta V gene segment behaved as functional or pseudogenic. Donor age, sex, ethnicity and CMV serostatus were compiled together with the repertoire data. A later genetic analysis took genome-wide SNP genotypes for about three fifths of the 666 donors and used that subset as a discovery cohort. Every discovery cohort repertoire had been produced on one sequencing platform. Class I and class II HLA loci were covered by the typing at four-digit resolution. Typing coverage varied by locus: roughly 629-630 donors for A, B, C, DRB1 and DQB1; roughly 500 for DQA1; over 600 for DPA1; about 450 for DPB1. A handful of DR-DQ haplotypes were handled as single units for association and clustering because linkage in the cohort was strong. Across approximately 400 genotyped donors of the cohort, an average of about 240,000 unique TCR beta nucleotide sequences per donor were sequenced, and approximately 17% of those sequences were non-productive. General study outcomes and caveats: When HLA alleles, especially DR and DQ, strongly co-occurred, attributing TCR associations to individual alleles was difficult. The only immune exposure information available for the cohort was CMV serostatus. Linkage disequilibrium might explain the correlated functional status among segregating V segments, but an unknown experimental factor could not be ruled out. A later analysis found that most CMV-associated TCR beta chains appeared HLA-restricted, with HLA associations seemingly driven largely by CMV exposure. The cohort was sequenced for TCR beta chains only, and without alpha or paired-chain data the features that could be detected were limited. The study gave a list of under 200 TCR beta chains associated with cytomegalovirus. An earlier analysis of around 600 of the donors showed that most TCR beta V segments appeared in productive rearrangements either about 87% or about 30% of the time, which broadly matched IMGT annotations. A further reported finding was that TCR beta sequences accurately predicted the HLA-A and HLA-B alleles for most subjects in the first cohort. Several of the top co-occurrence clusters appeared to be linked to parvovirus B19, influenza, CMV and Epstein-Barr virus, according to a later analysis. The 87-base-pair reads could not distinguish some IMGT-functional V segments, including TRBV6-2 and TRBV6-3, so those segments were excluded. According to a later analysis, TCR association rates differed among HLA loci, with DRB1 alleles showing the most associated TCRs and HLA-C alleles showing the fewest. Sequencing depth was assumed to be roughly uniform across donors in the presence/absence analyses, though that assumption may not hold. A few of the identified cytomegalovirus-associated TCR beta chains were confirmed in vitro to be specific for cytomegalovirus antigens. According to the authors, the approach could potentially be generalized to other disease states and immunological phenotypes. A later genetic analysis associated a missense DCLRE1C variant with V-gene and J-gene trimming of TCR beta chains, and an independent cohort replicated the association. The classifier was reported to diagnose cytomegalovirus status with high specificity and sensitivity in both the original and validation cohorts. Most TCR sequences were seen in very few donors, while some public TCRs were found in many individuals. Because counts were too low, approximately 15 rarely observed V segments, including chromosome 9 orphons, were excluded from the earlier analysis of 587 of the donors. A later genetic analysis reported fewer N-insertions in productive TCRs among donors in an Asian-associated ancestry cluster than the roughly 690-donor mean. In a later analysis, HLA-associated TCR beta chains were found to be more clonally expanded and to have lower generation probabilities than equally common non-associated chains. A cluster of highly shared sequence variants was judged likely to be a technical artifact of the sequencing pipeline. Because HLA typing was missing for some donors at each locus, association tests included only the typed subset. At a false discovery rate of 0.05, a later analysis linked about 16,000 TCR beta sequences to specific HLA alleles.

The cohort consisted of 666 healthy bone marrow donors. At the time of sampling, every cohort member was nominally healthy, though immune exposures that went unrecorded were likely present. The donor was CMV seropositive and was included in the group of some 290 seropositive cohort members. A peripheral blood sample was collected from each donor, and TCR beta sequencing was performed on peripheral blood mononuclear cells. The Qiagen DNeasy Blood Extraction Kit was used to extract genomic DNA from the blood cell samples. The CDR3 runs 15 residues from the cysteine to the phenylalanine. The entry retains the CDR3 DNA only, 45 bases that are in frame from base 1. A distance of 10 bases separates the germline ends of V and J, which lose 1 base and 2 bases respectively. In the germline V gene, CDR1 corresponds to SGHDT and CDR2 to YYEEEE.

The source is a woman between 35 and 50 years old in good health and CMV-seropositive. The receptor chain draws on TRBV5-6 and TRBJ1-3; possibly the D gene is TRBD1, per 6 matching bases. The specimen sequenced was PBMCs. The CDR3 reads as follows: CASSLFEGAGNTIYF. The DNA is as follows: TGTGCCAGCAGCTTGTTTGAGGGGGCTGGAAACACCATATATTTT.